Listed here is a single TCR beta chain. Its antigen is as yet unknown. Only in-frame clones appear in the TCRdb table, and some are missing; sequencing was by immunoSEQ multiplex PCR. The top ten clones hold around an eighth of a sample with 220,000 or so clones, over 80% of them seen once. Germline V gene data show CDR1 as MNHNS and CDR2 as SASEGT. The V and J ends lost 3 bases and 0 bases respectively, with 15 bases between them. The CDR3 consists of 16 residues. These data are taken from a study of cytomegalovirus exposure and HLA in healthy donors. Regarding the study as a whole: For cytomegalovirus status, the classifier reportedly gave diagnoses with high specificity and sensitivity.

The origin of this receptor is a woman aged 25 to 45 in good health and CMV-seropositive. Specimen: PBMCs. The V call is TRBV6-1, the J call TRBJ2-7, with D possibly matching TRBD2 (5 bases). CDR3 protein: CASSDTLGSSSYEQYF. In DNA, the CDR3 is TGTGCCAGCAGTGATACATTGGGGAGTAGCTCCTACGAGCAGTACTTC.